This T cell receptor beta chain comes out of a study of cytomegalovirus exposure and HLA in healthy donors. Study-level points and caveats: Most TCR sequences were rare, but some public TCRs occurred in many donors.

The CDR3 has 17 residues. Germline assignment: CDR1 MNHEY and CDR2 SMNVEV (reference sequence). V was shortened by 2 bases and J by 4 bases, with 18 bases between the two germline ends. The donors were in the approximately 120-subject validation cohort; that cohort was separate from the roughly 730-subject first cohort. TCRdb's copy holds only in-frame clones and misses some; the assay was immunoSEQ multiplex PCR. Of approximately 190,000 clones in the sample, about 79% were seen once. Note on this clone: As yet, its antigen is unknown.

This sequence was found in a woman in her twenties or thirties in good health and CMV-seropositive. The sample was PBMCs. The rearrangement uses TRBV27 and TRBJ2-1; D might be TRBD2 (5 bases). The CDR3 sequence: CASSLGRAVQGYNEQFF. In DNA form, the CDR3 reads TGTGCCAGCAGTTTAGGAAGAGCGGTTCAAGGATACAATGAGCAGTTCTTC.